Listed below are T cell receptor beta chains from one sample, sequenced in a study of OX40 agonist ivuxolimab in advanced cancers. Some clones are missing from TCRdb's copy, which holds only in-frame ones; the method was immunoSEQ multiplex PCR. The sample lists approximately 11,000 clones, approximately 69% seen once, with roughly 10% in the top ten. The sequencing here drew on CD4+ or CD8+ T cells sorted from blood, taken in a trial of the OX40 agonist ivuxolimab. Receptors originate from an adult with an advanced solid tumor such as melanoma, head and neck, liver or kidney cancer. The CDR3 runs from the conserved cysteine through the conserved F or W. D genes are given only for firm matches. Only some rows state a clone size, as once, few, many or a class for expanded clones.

DNA: TGTGCCAGCAGCCAAGAATTGTTAGCGGGTCCTTACAATGAGCAGTTCTTC
CDR3: CASSQELLAGPYNEQFF
V: TRBV14
size: -
J: TRBJ2-1
D: TRBD2

DNA: TGTGCCACCAGCAGAGTGACTAGTCAAGAGACCCAGTACTTC
CDR3: CATSRVTSQETQYF
V: TRBV15
size: -
J: TRBJ2-5
D: -

DNA: TGCGCCAGCAGCCAGGCAGGGGGCGGGTCACCCCTCCACTTT
CDR3: CASSQAGGGSPLHF
V: TRBV4-1
size: few
J: TRBJ1-6
D: TRBD1

DNA: TGTGCCAGCCGAAATCTGGACAGCCCGAATGAGCAGTTCTTC
CDR3: CASRNLDSPNEQFF
V: TRBV28
size: -
J: TRBJ2-1
D: -

DNA: TGTGCCAGCAGCTTGGCTGGGCCCTGGGAGACCCAGTACTTC
CDR3: CASSLAGPWETQYF
V: TRBV5-4
size: -
J: TRBJ2-5
D: -

DNA: TGTGCCAGCAGCTCCCCGGGGGGGTCCACTGAAGCTTTCTTT
CDR3: CASSSPGGSTEAFF
V: TRBV7-9
size: -
J: TRBJ1-1
D: -

DNA: TGTGCCAGCAGCCTCAGTAGAACGAACACCGGGGAGCTGTTTTTT
CDR3: CASSLSRTNTGELFF
V: TRBV7-9
size: medium-sized
J: TRBJ2-2
D: -

DNA: TGTGCCAGCAGCCCAGACTTCTATGAGCAGTTCTTC
CDR3: CASSPDFYEQFF
V: TRBV7-3
size: -
J: TRBJ2-1
D: -

DNA: TGTGCCAGCCACCTCGGGACCCAGGCAGATACGCAGTATTTT
CDR3: CASHLGTQADTQYF
V: TRBV28
size: -
J: TRBJ2-3
D: -

DNA: TGTGCCAGCAGAACAGGGGGCAGGGTTGAAAAACTGTTTTTT
CDR3: CASRTGGRVEKLFF
V: TRBV2
size: few
J: TRBJ1-4
D: TRBD1

DNA: TGCAGCGTGAGGGACGGCTACGAGCAGTACTTC
CDR3: CSVRDGYEQYF
V: TRBV29-1
size: -
J: TRBJ2-7
D: -

DNA: TGCGCCAGCAGCCGCCTAACAGGGGGCAGTAATTCACCCCTCCACTTT
CDR3: CASSRLTGGSNSPLHF
V: TRBV4-3
size: -
J: TRBJ1-6
D: TRBD1

DNA: TGTGCCAGCAGCTTGACAGGGGACACCGGGGAGCTGTTTTTT
CDR3: CASSLTGDTGELFF
V: TRBV28
size: large
J: TRBJ2-2
D: TRBD1

DNA: TGTGCCAGCAGTTCCTCAATTGGACTAGCGGGGTTAACCGGGGAGCTGTTTTTT
CDR3: CASSSSIGLAGLTGELFF
V: TRBV28
size: -
J: TRBJ2-2
D: TRBD2

DNA: TGTGCCAGCAGCGTCGCCCTGGACTTTCCCTACGAGCAGTACTTC
CDR3: CASSVALDFPYEQYF
V: TRBV9
size: -
J: TRBJ2-7
D: -

DNA: TGTGCCAGCAGCCCGACAGGGGCCACAAATCTTTTTGAAGCTTTCTTT
CDR3: CASSPTGATNLFEAFF
V: TRBV7-9
size: -
J: TRBJ1-1
D: TRBD1

DNA: TGTGCCATCAGTGACGGCCTGGTTGGTGAGACCCAGTACTTC
CDR3: CAISDGLVGETQYF
V: TRBV10-3
size: -
J: TRBJ2-5
D: -

DNA: TGTGCCAGCTCACTCGGGTCCGGCACTGAAGCTTTCTTT
CDR3: CASSLGSGTEAFF
V: TRBV18
size: few
J: TRBJ1-1
D: -

DNA: TGTGCCAGCAGCTTGGGAGCGGGGGGGCATGAGACCCAGTACTTC
CDR3: CASSLGAGGHETQYF
V: TRBV5-4
size: -
J: TRBJ2-5
D: TRBD2

DNA: TGTGCCAGCAGCTTTGGACTAGCGGGAGGAGGGGGTGACACCGGGGAGCTGTTTTTT
CDR3: CASSFGLAGGGGDTGELFF
V: TRBV7-8
size: few
J: TRBJ2-2
D: TRBD2

DNA: TGTGCCAGCAGTTACTCCTCCGGGACAGGCCTGTACTTC
CDR3: CASSYSSGTGLYF
V: TRBV6-5
size: -
J: TRBJ2-7
D: TRBD1

DNA: TGTGCCAGCTCACCACCTCTCGGGGTATCGCAGGAGCAGTACTTC
CDR3: CASSPPLGVSQEQYF
V: TRBV18
size: -
J: TRBJ2-7
D: -

DNA: TGTGCCAGCAGTTACTTTGGGGGTAGCAATCAGCCCCAGCATTTT
CDR3: CASSYFGGSNQPQHF
V: TRBV6-4
size: -
J: TRBJ1-5
D: -

DNA: TGTGCCGGCGGGGGCACCGGGGAGCTGTTTTTT
CDR3: CAGGGTGELFF
V: TRBV25-1
size: -
J: TRBJ2-2
D: TRBD2

DNA: TGTGCCAGCAGTTTAGGCGGTACGCAGTATTTT
CDR3: CASSLGGTQYF
V: TRBV27
size: few
J: TRBJ2-3
D: -

DNA: TGTGCCAGCATCCATTTGGAGGGTTGGGGTGGCTACACCTTC
CDR3: CASIHLEGWGGYTF
V: TRBV28
size: -
J: TRBJ1-2
D: -

DNA: TGTGCCAGTAGTATAGGGGGGTATGGGCCCCAGCATTTT
CDR3: CASSIGGYGPQHF
V: TRBV19
size: -
J: TRBJ1-5
D: -

DNA: TGTGCCACCAGCACCAAACACCCCACAGATACGCAGTATTTT
CDR3: CATSTKHPTDTQYF
V: TRBV15
size: -
J: TRBJ2-3
D: -

DNA: TGTGCCAGCAGCTTGGACAGGGGCTACGAGCAGTACTTC
CDR3: CASSLDRGYEQYF
V: TRBV28
size: -
J: TRBJ2-7
D: TRBD1

DNA: TGCAGCGTACGGGACAGTGGGTCCTACGAGCAGTACTTC
CDR3: CSVRDSGSYEQYF
V: TRBV29-1
size: -
J: TRBJ2-7
D: TRBD1

DNA: TGTGCCAGCAGTGAAGGGACGGTTGGGACTAGCGGGATGAAAGATACGCAGTATTTT
CDR3: CASSEGTVGTSGMKDTQYF
V: TRBV2
size: few
J: TRBJ2-3
D: TRBD2

DNA: TGTGCCAGTAGTATAGAGGGCAAGGGGGACTACGAGCAGTACTTC
CDR3: CASSIEGKGDYEQYF
V: TRBV19
size: -
J: TRBJ2-7
D: -

DNA: TGTGCCAGCAGCTTGAATGGGCGGTTTAGCTCCTACGAGCAGTACTTC
CDR3: CASSLNGRFSSYEQYF
V: TRBV5-6
size: -
J: TRBJ2-7
D: -

DNA: TGTGCCAGCAGCCCGGACGGCACAACCTACGAGCAGTACTTC
CDR3: CASSPDGTTYEQYF
V: TRBV7-8
size: -
J: TRBJ2-7
D: -

DNA: TGTGCCAGCAGCTTCATGGCCTACAATGAGCAGTTCTTC
CDR3: CASSFMAYNEQFF
V: TRBV7-8
size: -
J: TRBJ2-1
D: -

DNA: TGCGCCAGCAGCTTAACAGTGAACACTGAAGCTTTCTTT
CDR3: CASSLTVNTEAFF
V: TRBV5-1
size: -
J: TRBJ1-1
D: -

DNA: TGTGCCAGTAGCCCCAACCAGTGGGGACACATTCAGTACTTC
CDR3: CASSPNQWGHIQYF
V: TRBV19
size: -
J: TRBJ2-4
D: -

DNA: TGTGCCATCAGTGTCGACAGGGGGATGGACACTGAAGCTTTCTTT
CDR3: CAISVDRGMDTEAFF
V: TRBV10-3
size: -
J: TRBJ1-1
D: TRBD1

DNA: TGCGCCAGCAGCTGGGAACAGGGCTACGAGCAGTACTTC
CDR3: CASSWEQGYEQYF
V: TRBV5-1
size: -
J: TRBJ2-7
D: -

DNA: TGTGCCAGCAGCTTCGGCGGGTTCAATCAGCCCCAGCATTTT
CDR3: CASSFGGFNQPQHF
V: TRBV7-9
size: once
J: TRBJ1-5
D: -

DNA: TGCGCCAGCAGCCATTCCCCGGGACAGGGATACAATGAGCAGTTCTTC
CDR3: CASSHSPGQGYNEQFF
V: TRBV4-1
size: once
J: TRBJ2-1
D: TRBD1

DNA: TGTGCCAGTAGTATGTGGGCAGGGGGCCCGTACGAGCAGTACTTC
CDR3: CASSMWAGGPYEQYF
V: TRBV19
size: medium-sized
J: TRBJ2-7
D: TRBD1

DNA: TGTGCCAGCAGCCTGGGACCTCGGCAGCCCCAGCATTTT
CDR3: CASSLGPRQPQHF
V: TRBV6-6
size: -
J: TRBJ1-5
D: -

DNA: TGTGCCGACTCGGGGGACTCCTACGAGCAGTACTTC
CDR3: CADSGDSYEQYF
V: TRBV11-2
size: -
J: TRBJ2-7
D: -

DNA: TGTGCCAGCAGCCCTGTCGCCGGCGGCTATGGCTACACCTTC
CDR3: CASSPVAGGYGYTF
V: TRBV5-4
size: -
J: TRBJ1-2
D: -

DNA: TGTGCCAGCAGCACCACAGATGACAGGAGTAGCACAGATACGCAGTATTTT
CDR3: CASSTTDDRSSTDTQYF
V: TRBV5-2
size: -
J: TRBJ2-3
D: -

DNA: TGTGCCAGCAGTGCCTTAGCGGGGCACACAGATACGCAGTATTTT
CDR3: CASSALAGHTDTQYF
V: TRBV7-9
size: -
J: TRBJ2-3
D: TRBD2

DNA: TGCAGCGTTGAAGGAGCGTCCAGCGGGATTCGATATGAGCAGTACTTC
CDR3: CSVEGASSGIRYEQYF
V: TRBV29-1
size: -
J: TRBJ2-7
D: TRBD2

DNA: TGTGCCAGCAGTCTAGGGATCAGATACGACTATGGCTACACCTTC
CDR3: CASSLGIRYDYGYTF
V: TRBV6-6
size: -
J: TRBJ1-2
D: -

DNA: TGTGCCAGCAGCTCAGACACCTACAATGAGCAGTTCTTC
CDR3: CASSSDTYNEQFF
V: TRBV5-4
size: -
J: TRBJ2-1
D: -

DNA: TGCGCCAGCACCCAGGGAGACAGCGCTGCTGAAGCTTTCTTT
CDR3: CASTQGDSAAEAFF
V: TRBV5-1
size: -
J: TRBJ1-1
D: -

DNA: TGTGCCAGCAGCTTGGGAGGACTAGTAAAGCAGTATTTT
CDR3: CASSLGGLVKQYF
V: TRBV5-4
size: -
J: TRBJ2-3
D: TRBD2

DNA: TGTGCCAGCAGTGAAAGTCAGCTAGCGGGGGGGCCGAGGGATACGCAGTATTTT
CDR3: CASSESQLAGGPRDTQYF
V: TRBV2
size: -
J: TRBJ2-3
D: TRBD2

DNA: TGTGCCAGTAGTATAGTGGCAGGGGGCCTTTCACCCCTCCACTTT
CDR3: CASSIVAGGLSPLHF
V: TRBV19
size: medium-sized
J: TRBJ1-6
D: TRBD1